This T cell receptor beta chain was sequenced in a study of blood T cell repertoires in COVID-19. The CDR3 sequence is 13 residues long. Germline values: CDR1 SNHLY, CDR2 FYNNEI. The V and J ends lost 8 bases and 5 bases respectively, with 15 bases between them. Study processing details: Amplification from reference gene primers served as the basis for estimated nucleated cell counts. Here immunoSEQ multiplex PCR was the method, and the copy in TCRdb shows in-frame clones only, minus some. The V and J calls and the clone size are those of that table, but D and trimming were determined from the DNA. The table lists about 480,000 clones, roughly 90% of them singletons. Participants had their cohort set by participant-reported clinical history. Cohort 3 recovery required two negative PCRs, clearance, or symptom resolution.

This receptor was taken from a woman in her forties who had recovered from COVID-19. The chain is built from TRBV2 and TRBJ1-1; D might be TRBD1 (5 bases). Specimen: PBMCs or T cells enriched from blood (not recorded which). The CDR3 protein is CASSERQGTEAFF. DNA of the CDR3: TGTGCCAGCTCGGAACGCCAGGGAACTGAAGCTTTCTTT.